This T cell receptor beta chain was profiled in a study of blood T cell repertoires in COVID-19 (TCRdb year 2020). For the study in its entirety: Samples from collaborators originated in the United States, Italy and Spain and spanned both the acute and convalescent phases of COVID-19. The material from the prospective study consisted of cDNA or gDNA derived from T cells, B-cell-depleted T cells, or PBMCs. Subjects who had been exposed to COVID-19, were actively infected with it, or had recovered from it provided the deeply sampled blood TCRbeta repertoires that made up the dataset. The repertoires were made available in a free public database intended to serve as a resource for research on the immune response to SARS-CoV-2. Samples came from the ongoing ImmuneRACE study (first 160 participants) plus 1,254 subjects from 6 global collaborators. Sample metadata almost always included a de-identified subject ID, COVID-19 status, age in years and sex. Where available, HLA class I and class II types were taken from metadata supplied by the sample provider and were not determined by assay-based typing. What the authors observed across the whole study: The quantity of clinical and demographic metadata differed by source and by participant and was supplied without curation.

In regard to this clone: Its antigen remains unidentified. It has no much larger one-base neighbor in the sample; base qualities were not kept.

Each collaborating institution followed its own protocols to collect whole blood in K2EDTA tubes. For TCRbeta analysis, collaborator samples were shipped as frozen whole blood, as isolated PBMCs, or as DNA extracted from either sample type. Per the germline V gene (reference sequence), LNHDA is the CDR1 and SQIVND is the CDR2. CDR3 length: 16 amino acids, cysteine to phenylalanine. The CDR3 DNA has 48 bases and is translated from base 1. V gives up 6 bases and J gives up 2 bases, and the segment between their germline ends measures 20 bases. TCRbeta CDR3 regions were amplified from genomic DNA by means of the immunoSEQ Assay, a bias-controlled multiplex PCR. As for the authors' bioinformatics: Nucleated cell counts per sample were estimated from amplification of reference gene primers within the assay. To quantify the absolute abundance of each unique TCRbeta CDR3 rearrangement, sequence reads were collapsed and filtered. For each sample, productive Simpson clonality was calculated as the square root of Simpson's diversity index across productive rearrangements. TCRdb retrieved this table from immuneACCESS and kept in-frame rearrangements only. Not all clones are present; in checked studies, unresolved V genes account for under half, and no reason is known for the remainder. V, J and clone size are those of that table, while D and trimming were read from the DNA. The sample table records tens of thousands of clones; around four fifths of these occur just once. The ten largest make up about 20% of the sample.

The source of this sequence is an elderly woman with acute or convalescent COVID-19. This receptor chain uses TRBV19 and TRBJ2-7; matching of 5 bases hints at TRBD2 as the D gene. Input material: peripheral blood. Here the CDR3 is given as CASSSAGGRKTYEQYF. The DNA sequence reads TGTGCCAGTAGCTCCGCGGGCGGACGAAAAACCTACGAGCAGTACTTC.